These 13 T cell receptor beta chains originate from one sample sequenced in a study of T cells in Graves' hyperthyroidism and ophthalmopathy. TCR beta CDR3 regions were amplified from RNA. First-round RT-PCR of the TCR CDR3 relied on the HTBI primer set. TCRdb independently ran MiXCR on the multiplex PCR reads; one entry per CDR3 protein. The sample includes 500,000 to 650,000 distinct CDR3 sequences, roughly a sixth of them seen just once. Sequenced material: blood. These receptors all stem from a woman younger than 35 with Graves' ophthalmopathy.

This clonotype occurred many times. The CDR3 coding sequence is TGTGCCAGCAGCCAATCGGGACCCACAGATACGCAGTATTTT. Its protein product is CASSQSGPTDTQYF. V and J are TRBV11-1 and TRBJ2-3, with D perhaps matching TRBD1 or TRBD2 (5 bases each). The CDR3 loop spans 14 amino acids. Trimming removed 5 bases from V and 2 bases from J, with 11 bases in between. The germline V gene encodes CDR1 SGHAT and CDR2 FQDESV (reference sequence).

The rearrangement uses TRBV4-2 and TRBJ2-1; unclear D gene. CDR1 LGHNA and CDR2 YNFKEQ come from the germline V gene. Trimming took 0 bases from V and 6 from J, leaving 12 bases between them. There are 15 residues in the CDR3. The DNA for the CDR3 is TGTGCCAGCAGCCAAGAAGGGTCTGGAGTCAATGAGCAGTTCTTC. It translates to CASSQEGSGVNEQFF.

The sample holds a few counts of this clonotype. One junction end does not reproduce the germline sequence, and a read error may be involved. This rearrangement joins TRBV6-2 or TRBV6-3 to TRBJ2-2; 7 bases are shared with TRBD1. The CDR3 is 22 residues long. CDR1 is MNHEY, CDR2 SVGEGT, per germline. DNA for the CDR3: TGTGCTAGCAGTTACCCACACTCCGGGGCCGTGAAGAGGGGGCCCAACACCGGGGAGCTGTTTTTT. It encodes CASSYPHSGAVKRGPNTGELFF.

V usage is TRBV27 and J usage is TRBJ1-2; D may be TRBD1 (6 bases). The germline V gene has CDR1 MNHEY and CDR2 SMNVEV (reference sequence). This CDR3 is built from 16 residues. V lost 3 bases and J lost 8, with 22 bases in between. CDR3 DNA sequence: TGTGCCAGCAGTTTGCTATTGGACAGACCAATGGGGGGCTACACCTTC. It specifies CASSLLLDRPMGGYTF.

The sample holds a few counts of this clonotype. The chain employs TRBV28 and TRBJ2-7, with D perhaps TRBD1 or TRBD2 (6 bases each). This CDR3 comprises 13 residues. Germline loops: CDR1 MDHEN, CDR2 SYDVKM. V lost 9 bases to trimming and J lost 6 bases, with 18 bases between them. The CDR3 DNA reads TGTGCCAGTAGTCCCCCGGGGGCAGTCGAGCAGTACTTC. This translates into CASSPPGAVEQYF.

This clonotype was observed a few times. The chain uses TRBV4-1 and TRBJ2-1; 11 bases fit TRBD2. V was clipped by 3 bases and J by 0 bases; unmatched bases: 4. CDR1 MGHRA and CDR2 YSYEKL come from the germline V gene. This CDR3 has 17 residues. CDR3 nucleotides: TGCGCCAGCAGCCACCTAGCGGGAGGAAGCTCCTACAATGAGCAGTTCTTC. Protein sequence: CASSHLAGGSSYNEQFF.

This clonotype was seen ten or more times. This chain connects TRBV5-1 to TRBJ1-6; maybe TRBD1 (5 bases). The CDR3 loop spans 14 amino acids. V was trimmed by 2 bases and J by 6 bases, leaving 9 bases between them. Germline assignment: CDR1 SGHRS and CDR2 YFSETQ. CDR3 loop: CASSFLGGNSPLHF. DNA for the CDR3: TGCGCCAGCAGCTTTTTGGGGGGTAATTCACCCCTCCACTTT.

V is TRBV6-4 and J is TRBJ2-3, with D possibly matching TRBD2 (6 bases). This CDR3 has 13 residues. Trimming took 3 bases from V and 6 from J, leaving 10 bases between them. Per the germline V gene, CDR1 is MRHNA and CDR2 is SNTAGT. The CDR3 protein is CASSETSRDTQYF. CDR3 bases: TGTGCCAGCAGTGAGACTAGTCGGGATACGCAGTATTTT.

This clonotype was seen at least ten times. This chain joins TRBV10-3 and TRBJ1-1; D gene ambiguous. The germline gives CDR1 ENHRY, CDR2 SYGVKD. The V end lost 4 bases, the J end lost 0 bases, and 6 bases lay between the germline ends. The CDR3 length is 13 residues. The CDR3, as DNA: TGTGCCATCAGTGGAGGGATGAACACTGAAGCTTTCTTT. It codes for CAISGGMNTEAFF.

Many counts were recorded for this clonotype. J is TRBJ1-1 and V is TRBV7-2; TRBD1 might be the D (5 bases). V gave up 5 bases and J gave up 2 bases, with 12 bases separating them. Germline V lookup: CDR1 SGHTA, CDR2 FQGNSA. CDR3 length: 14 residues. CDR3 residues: CASSLQVGNTEAFF. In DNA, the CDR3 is TGTGCCAGCAGCCTACAGGTGGGAAACACTGAAGCTTTCTTT.

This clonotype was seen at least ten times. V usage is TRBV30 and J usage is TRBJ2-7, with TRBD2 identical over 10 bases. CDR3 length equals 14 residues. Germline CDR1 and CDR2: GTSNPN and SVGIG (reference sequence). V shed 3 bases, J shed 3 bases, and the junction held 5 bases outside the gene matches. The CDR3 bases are TGTGCCTGGAGGGCCTGGACTAGCGGCTACGAGCAGTACTTC. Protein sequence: CAWRAWTSGYEQYF.

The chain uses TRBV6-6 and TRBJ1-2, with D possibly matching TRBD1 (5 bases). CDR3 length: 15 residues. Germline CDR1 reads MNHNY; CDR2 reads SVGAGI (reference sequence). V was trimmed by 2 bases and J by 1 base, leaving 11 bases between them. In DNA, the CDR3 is TGTGCCAGCAGTTACGGGGGGAGACTTAACTATGGCTACACCTTC. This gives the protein CASSYGGRLNYGYTF.

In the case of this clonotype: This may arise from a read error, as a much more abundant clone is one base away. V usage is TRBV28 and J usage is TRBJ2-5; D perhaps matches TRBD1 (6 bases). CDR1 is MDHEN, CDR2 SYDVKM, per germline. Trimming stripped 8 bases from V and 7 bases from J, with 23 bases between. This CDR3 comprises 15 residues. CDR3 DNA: TGTGCCAGCGGTCGACAGGACGGGGAGTTTTGGACCCAGTACTTC. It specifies CASGRQDGEFWTQYF. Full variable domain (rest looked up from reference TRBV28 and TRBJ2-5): DVKVTQSSRYLVKRTGEKVFLECVQDMDHENMFWYRQDPGLGLRLIYFSYDVKMKEKGDIPEGYSVSREKKERFSLILESASTNQTSMYLCASGRQDGEFWTQYFGPGTRLLVL.